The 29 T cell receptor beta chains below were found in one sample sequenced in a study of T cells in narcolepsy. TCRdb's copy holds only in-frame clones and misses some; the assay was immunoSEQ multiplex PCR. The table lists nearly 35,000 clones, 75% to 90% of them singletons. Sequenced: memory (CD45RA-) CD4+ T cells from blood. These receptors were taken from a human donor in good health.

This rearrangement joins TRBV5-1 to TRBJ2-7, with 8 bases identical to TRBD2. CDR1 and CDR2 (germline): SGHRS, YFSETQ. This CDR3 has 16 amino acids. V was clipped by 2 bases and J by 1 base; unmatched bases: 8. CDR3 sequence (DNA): TGCGCCAGCAGCTTAGAGGGGACTAGGGGGTCCTACGAGCAGTACTTC. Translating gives CASSLEGTRGSYEQYF.

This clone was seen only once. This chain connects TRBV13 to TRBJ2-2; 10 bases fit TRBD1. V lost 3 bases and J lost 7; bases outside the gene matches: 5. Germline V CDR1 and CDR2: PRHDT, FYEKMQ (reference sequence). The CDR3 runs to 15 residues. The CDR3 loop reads CASSFDRGLIGELFF. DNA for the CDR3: TGTGCCAGCAGCTTCGACAGGGGGCTCATCGGGGAGCTGTTTTTT.

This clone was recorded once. CDR3 in DNA: TGCAGCGTCGCGTCAGTGGGCACTGAAGCTTTCTTT. Encoded protein: CSVASVGTEAFF. The chain carries TRBV29-1 and TRBJ1-1, with D unclear. Germline loops: CDR1 SQVTM, CDR2 ANQGSEA. Trimming stripped 6 bases from V and 4 bases from J, with 12 bases between. The CDR3 length is 12 residues.

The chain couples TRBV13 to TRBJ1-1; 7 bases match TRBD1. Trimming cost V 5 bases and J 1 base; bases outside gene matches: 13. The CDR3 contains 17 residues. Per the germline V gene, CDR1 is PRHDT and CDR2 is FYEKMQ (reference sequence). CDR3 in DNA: TGTGCCAGCAGCCTAAACAGGGGCTCCCGCGGGAACACTGAAGCTTTCTTT. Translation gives CASSLNRGSRGNTEAFF.

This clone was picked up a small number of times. The CDR3 region is CASSWRGGTTEAFF. For the CDR3, the DNA is TGTGCCAGCAGCTGGCGCGGGGGGACCACTGAAGCTTTCTTT. The chain uses TRBV5-4 and TRBJ1-1; D is perhaps TRBD1 (5 bases). The CDR3 covers 14 residues. The V gene lost 3 bases and the J gene lost 4 bases, with 13 bases spanning the gap. Germline V gene lookup returns CDR1 SGHNT and CDR2 YYREEE (reference sequence).

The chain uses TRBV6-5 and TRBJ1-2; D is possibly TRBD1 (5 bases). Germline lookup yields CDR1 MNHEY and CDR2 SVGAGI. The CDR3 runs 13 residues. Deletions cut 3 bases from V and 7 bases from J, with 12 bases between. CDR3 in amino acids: CASSYGKGSGYTF. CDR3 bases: TGTGCCAGCAGTTATGGGAAGGGGTCTGGCTACACCTTC.

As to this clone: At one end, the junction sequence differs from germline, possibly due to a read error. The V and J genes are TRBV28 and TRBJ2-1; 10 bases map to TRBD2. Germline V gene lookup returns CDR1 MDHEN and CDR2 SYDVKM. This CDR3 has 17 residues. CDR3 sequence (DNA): TGTGCCAGCAGCCTAGTTACTAGCGGGATTGTCAGCAGCTACGGGGTCTTC. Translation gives CASSLVTSGIVSSYGVF.

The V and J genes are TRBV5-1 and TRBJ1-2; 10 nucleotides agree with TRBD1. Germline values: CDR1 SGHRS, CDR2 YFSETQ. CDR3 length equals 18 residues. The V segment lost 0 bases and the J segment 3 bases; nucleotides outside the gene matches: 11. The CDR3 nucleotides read TGCGCCAGCAGCTTGGAAGGGCTAATTGGACAGGGGGACTATGGCTACACCTTC. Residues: CASSLEGLIGQGDYGYTF.

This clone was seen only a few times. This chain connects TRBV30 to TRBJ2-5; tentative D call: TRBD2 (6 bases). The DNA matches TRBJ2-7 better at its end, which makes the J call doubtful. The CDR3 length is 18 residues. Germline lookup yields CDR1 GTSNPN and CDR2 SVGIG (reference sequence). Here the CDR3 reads CAWSVRDRGGSRTYEQYF. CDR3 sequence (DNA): TGTGCCTGGAGTGTACGCGACCGTGGGGGGAGTAGAACCTACGAGCAGTACTTC.

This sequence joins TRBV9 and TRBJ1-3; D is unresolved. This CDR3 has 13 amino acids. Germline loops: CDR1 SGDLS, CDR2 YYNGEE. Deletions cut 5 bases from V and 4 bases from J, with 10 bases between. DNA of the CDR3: TGTGCCAGCAGTTTCGGCGTAGGAAACACCATATATTTT. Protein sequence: CASSFGVGNTIYF.

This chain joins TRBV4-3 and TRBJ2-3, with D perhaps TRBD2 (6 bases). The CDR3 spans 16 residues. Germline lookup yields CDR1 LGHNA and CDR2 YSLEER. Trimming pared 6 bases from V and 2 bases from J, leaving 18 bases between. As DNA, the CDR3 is TGCGCCAGCAGTTTTGGCCGGGAGACCCTCACAGATACGCAGTATTTT. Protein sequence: CASSFGRETLTDTQYF.

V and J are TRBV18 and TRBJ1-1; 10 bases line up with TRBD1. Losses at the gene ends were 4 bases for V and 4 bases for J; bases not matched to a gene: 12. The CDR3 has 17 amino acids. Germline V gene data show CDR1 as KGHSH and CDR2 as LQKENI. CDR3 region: CASSLVGTGAGGTEAFF. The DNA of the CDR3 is TGTGCCAGCTCACTTGTAGGGACAGGGGCCGGAGGCACTGAAGCTTTCTTT.

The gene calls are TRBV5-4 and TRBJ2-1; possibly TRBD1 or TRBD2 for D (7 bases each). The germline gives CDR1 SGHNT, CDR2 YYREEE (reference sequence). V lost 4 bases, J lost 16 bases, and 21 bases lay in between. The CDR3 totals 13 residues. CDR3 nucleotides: TGTGCCAGCAGCGGGGGGGGAGACAGGGATCCATTCTTC. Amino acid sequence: CASSGGGDRDPFF.

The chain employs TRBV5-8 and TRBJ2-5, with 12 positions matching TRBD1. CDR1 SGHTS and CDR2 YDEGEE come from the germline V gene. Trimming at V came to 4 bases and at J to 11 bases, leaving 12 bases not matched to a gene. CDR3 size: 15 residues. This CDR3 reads CASSPSGQGAREQYF. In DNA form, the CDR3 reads TGTGCCAGCAGCCCGTCGGGACAGGGGGCGAGGGAGCAGTACTTC.

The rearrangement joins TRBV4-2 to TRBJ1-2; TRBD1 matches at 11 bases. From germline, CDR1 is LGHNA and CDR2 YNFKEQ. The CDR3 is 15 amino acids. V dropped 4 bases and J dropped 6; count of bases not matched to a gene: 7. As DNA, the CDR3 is TGTGCCAGCAGCCGAACGGGACAGGGGGAACATGGCTACACCTTC. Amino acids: CASSRTGQGEHGYTF.

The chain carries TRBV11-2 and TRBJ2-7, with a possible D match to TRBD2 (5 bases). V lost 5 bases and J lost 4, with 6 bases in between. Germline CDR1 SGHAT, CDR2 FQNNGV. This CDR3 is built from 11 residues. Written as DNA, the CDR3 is TGTGCCAGCAGCGGACTTTACGAGCAGTACTTC. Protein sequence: CASSGLYEQYF.

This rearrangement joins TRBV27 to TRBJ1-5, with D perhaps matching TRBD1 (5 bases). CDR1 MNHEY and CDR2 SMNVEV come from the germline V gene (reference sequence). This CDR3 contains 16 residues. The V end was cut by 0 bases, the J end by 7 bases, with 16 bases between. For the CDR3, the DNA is TGTGCCAGCAGTTTATCGGGGGTATCCGGGTTCCAGCCCCAGCATTTT. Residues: CASSLSGVSGFQPQHF.

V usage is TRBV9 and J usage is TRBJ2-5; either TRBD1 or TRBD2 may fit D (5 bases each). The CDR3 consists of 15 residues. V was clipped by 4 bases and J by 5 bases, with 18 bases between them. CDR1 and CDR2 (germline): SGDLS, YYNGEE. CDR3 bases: TGTGCCAGCAGCCCCCACGGAAGGGACGGGGAGACCCAGTACTTC. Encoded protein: CASSPHGRDGETQYF.

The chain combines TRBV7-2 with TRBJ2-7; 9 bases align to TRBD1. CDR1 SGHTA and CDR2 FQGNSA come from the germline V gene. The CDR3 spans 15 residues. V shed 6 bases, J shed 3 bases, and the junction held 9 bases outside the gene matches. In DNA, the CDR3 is TGTGCCAGCAGTAGAGATGGGACAGGGCTCTACGAGCAGTACTTC. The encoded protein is CASSRDGTGLYEQYF.

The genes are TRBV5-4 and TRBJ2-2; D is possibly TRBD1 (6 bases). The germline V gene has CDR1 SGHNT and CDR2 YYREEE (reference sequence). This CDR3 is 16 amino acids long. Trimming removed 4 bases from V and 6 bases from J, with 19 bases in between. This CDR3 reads CASSPEPGTKAGELFF. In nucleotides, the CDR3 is TGTGCCAGCAGCCCGGAGCCCGGGACAAAAGCCGGGGAGCTGTTTTTT. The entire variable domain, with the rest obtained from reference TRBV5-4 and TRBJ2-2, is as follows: ETGVTQSPTHLIKTRGQQVTLRCSSQSGHNTVSWYQQALGQGPQFIFQYYREEENGRGNFPPRFSGLQFPNYSSELNVNALELDDSALYLCASSPEPGTKAGELFFGEGSRLTVL.

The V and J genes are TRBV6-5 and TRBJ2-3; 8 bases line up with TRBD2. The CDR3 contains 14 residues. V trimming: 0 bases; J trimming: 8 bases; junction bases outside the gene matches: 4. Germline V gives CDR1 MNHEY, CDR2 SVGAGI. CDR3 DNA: TGTGCCAGCAGTTACTCGTCCCTAGCGGGTACGCAGTATTTT. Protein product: CASSYSSLAGTQYF.

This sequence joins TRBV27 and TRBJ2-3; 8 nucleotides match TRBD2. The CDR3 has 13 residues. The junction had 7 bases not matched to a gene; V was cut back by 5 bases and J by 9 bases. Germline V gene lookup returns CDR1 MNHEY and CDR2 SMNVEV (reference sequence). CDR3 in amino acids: CASSPGTRGTQYF. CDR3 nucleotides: TGTGCCAGCAGTCCCGGGACTAGAGGGACGCAGTATTTT.

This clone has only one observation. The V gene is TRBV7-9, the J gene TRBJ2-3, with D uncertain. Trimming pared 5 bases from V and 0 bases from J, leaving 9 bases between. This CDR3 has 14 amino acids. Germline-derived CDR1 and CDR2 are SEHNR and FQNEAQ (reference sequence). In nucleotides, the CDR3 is TGTGCCAGCAGCCGTACTACTAGCACAGATACGCAGTATTTT. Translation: CASSRTTSTDTQYF.

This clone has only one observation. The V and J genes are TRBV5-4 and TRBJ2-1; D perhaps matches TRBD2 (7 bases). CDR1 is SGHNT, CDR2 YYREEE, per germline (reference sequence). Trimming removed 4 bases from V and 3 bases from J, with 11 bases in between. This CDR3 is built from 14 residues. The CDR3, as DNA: TGTGCCAGCAGCCCGGGGGGCCGCTACAATGAGCAGTTCTTC. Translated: CASSPGGRYNEQFF.

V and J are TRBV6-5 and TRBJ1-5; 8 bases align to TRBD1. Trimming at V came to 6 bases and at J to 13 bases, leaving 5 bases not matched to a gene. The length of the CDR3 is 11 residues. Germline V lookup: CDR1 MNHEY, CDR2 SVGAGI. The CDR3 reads CASRRNRGQHF. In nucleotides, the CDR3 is TGTGCCAGCAGGAGGAACAGGGGGCAGCATTTT.

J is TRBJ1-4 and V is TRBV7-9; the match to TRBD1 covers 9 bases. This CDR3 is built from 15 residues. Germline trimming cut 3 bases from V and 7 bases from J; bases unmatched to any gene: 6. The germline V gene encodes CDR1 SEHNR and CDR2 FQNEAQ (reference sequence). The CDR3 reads CASSFWTGVAEKLFF. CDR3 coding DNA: TGTGCCAGCAGCTTCTGGACAGGGGTGGCTGAAAAACTGTTTTTT.

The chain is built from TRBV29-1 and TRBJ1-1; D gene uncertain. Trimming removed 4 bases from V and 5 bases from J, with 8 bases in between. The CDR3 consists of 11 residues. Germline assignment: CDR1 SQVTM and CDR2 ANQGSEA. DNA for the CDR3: TGCAGCGTTGGGCGTGTGACTGAAGCTTTCTTT. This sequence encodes CSVGRVTEAFF.

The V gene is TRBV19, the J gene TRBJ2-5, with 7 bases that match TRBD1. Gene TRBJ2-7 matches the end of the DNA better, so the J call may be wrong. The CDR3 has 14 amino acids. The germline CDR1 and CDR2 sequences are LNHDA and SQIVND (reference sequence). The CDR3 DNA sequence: TGTGCCAGTAGTCCAAGACAGGGACCCTACGAGCAGTACTTC. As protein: CASSPRQGPYEQYF.

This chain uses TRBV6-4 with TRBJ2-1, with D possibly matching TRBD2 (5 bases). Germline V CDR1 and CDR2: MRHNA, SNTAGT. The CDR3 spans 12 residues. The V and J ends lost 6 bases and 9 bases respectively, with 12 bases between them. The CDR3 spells CASRTPAGEQFF. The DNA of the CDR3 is TGTGCCAGCAGAACTCCGGCGGGTGAGCAGTTCTTC.